This entry lists 3 T cell receptor beta chains sequenced from one sample in a study of T cell responses to AZD1222 COVID-19 vaccine. Using immunoSEQ multiplex PCR, the repertoire was profiled, and TCRdb retains in-frame clones only, with some absent. The table lists roughly 96,000 clones, about 90% of them singletons. Sequencing used peripheral blood, obtained on day 0 of AZD1222 vaccination. The receptors here all came from an adult in good health.

This sequence joins TRBV9 and TRBJ2-5; D not certain. This CDR3 is 15 amino acids long. V shed 0 bases and J shed 1 base, with 10 bases lying between them. The V gene's germline CDR1 is SGDLS and CDR2 YYNGEE. The CDR3 sequence: CASSVGSLVQETQYF. In DNA form, the CDR3 reads TGTGCCAGCAGCGTAGGGTCCCTAGTCCAAGAGACCCAGTACTTC.

This chain connects TRBV6-5 to TRBJ1-5; tentatively, D is TRBD1 (6 bases). The V end was cut by 6 bases, the J end by 4 bases, with 16 bases between. CDR1 and CDR2 from the germline V gene are MNHEY and SVGAGI. CDR3 length equals 15 residues. As DNA, the CDR3 is TGTGCCAGCAGCGTCGATGGGGGCCCGAATCAGCCCCAGCATTTT. It codes for CASSVDGGPNQPQHF.

This clone appeared a single time. In nucleotides, the CDR3 is TGTGCCAGCAGACCCAGGGTGGCTGGAAACACCATATATTTT. Protein: CASRPRVAGNTIYF. The chain is built from TRBV27 and TRBJ1-3; weak D call: TRBD1 (5 bases). V gave up 6 bases and J gave up 2 bases, with 11 bases separating them. CDR1 is MNHEY and CDR2 is SMNVEV in the germline V gene (reference sequence). The CDR3 covers 14 residues.